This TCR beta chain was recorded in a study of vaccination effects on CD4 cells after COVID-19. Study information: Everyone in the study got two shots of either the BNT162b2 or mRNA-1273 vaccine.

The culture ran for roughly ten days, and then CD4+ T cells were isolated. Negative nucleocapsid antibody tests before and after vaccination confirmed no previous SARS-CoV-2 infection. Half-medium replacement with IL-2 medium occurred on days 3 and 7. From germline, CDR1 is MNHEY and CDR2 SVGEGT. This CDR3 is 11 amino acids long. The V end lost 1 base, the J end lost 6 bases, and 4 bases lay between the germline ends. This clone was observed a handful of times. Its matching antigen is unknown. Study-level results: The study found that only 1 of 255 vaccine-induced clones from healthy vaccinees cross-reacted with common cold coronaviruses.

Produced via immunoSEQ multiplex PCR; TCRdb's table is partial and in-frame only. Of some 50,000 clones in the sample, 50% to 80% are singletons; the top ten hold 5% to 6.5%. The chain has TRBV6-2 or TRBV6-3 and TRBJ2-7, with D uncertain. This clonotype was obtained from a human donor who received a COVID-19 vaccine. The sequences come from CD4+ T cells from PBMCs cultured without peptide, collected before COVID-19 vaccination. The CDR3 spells CASSYFSEQYF. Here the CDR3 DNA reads TGTGCCAGCAGTTACTTTTCCGAGCAGTACTTC.